These 20 T cell receptor beta chains originate from one sample sequenced in a study of blood T cell repertoires in COVID-19. Data came from immunoSEQ multiplex PCR; TCRdb stores just in-frame clones and leaves some out. This table holds approximately 200,000 clones, 88% found once. The sample taken for sequencing was peripheral blood. The receptors come from a man between 65 and 85 years old with acute or convalescent COVID-19.

J is TRBJ1-2 and V is TRBV18; D perhaps matches TRBD1 (6 bases). This CDR3 spans 14 amino acids. Germline CDR1 is KGHSH and CDR2 is LQKENI. V was shortened by 3 bases and J by 4 bases, with 12 bases between the two germline ends. This CDR3 reads CASSPQGSGYGYTF. The DNA for the CDR3 is TGTGCCAGCTCACCCCAGGGGTCCGGCTATGGCTACACCTTC.

The chain joins TRBV28 to TRBJ1-6; D may be TRBD1 (6 bases). Per germline, CDR1 MDHEN and CDR2 SYDVKM. V shed 1 base and J shed 0 bases, with 16 bases lying between them. CDR3 length: 19 residues. The CDR3 loop reads CASSLSGRGLSSYNSPLHF. The CDR3 nucleotides read TGTGCCAGCAGTTTATCAGGCAGGGGATTGAGCTCCTATAATTCACCCCTCCACTTT.

This sequence joins TRBV28 and TRBJ2-1; a weak D match, TRBD1 (6 bases). The CDR3 contains 14 residues. Trimming took off 6 bases at V and 2 bases at J, with 11 bases between the two ends. Germline assignment: CDR1 MDHEN and CDR2 SYDVKM. Here the CDR3 reads CASSFGQTYNEQFF. The CDR3 coding sequence is TGTGCCAGCAGCTTCGGACAGACCTACAATGAGCAGTTCTTC.

The chain combines TRBV7-3 with TRBJ2-3, with D possibly matching TRBD1 (5 bases). There are 14 residues in the CDR3. The germline V gene has CDR1 SGHTA and CDR2 FQGTGA. V lost 5 bases to trimming and J lost 0 bases, with 9 bases between them. The CDR3: CASSLGQSTDTQYF. CDR3 in DNA: TGTGCCAGCAGCCTCGGACAAAGCACAGATACGCAGTATTTT.

The chain recombines TRBV28 with TRBJ1-4, with a possible D match to TRBD1 (5 bases). The V end was cut by 2 bases, the J end by 8 bases, with 18 bases between. The germline V gene encodes CDR1 MDHEN and CDR2 SYDVKM. The CDR3 consists of 16 residues. This chain's CDR3 is CASSLPLGGHGEKLFF. The CDR3 nucleotides are TGTGCCAGCAGTTTACCCCTGGGGGGTCACGGGGAAAAACTGTTTTTT.

The rearrangement uses TRBV7-2 and TRBJ2-2; weak D call: TRBD1 (6 bases). Germline values: CDR1 SGHTA, CDR2 FQGNSA. CDR3 length equals 14 residues. The V and J ends lost 3 bases and 3 bases respectively, with 8 bases between them. CDR3 bases: TGTGCCAGCAGCTTCGACAGGTACACCGGGGAGCTGTTTTTT. Amino acid sequence: CASSFDRYTGELFF. The complete variable domain, with remaining parts taken from reference TRBV7-2 and TRBJ2-2, reads GAGVSQSPSNKVTEKGKDVELRCDPISGHTALYWYRQSLGQGLEFLIYFQGNSAPDKSGLPSDRFSAERTGGSVSTLTIQRTQQEDSAVYLCASSFDRYTGELFFGEGSRLTVL.

The rearrangement uses TRBV19 and TRBJ2-1; TRBD1 matches 9 bases. Trimming took 4 bases from V and 6 from J; bases not matched to a gene: 10. CDR1 and CDR2 (germline): LNHDA, SQIVND (reference sequence). The CDR3 has 16 residues. The DNA for the CDR3 is TGTGCCAGTAGTAAAACACAGGGGGCTGCCATCAATGAGCAGTTCTTC. Its translation is CASSKTQGAAINEQFF.

This clone appeared a few times. The genes are TRBV2 and TRBJ2-7; 8 bases match TRBD1. V lost 4 bases, J lost 4 bases, and 6 bases stayed unmatched. Germline assignment: CDR1 SNHLY and CDR2 FYNNEI. The CDR3 consists of 14 residues. The CDR3 region has the DNA TGTGCCAGCAGTGCCCGGGACAGGAATTACGAGCAGTACTTC. This encodes CASSARDRNYEQYF.

This clone was detected only once. The chain has TRBV6-6 and TRBJ2-7, with D perhaps TRBD1 (6 bases). V lost 7 bases, J lost 4 bases, and 17 bases lay in between. The germline V gene has CDR1 MNHNY and CDR2 SVGAGI (reference sequence). The CDR3 runs to 14 residues. The CDR3 sequence is CASNDRIPHYEQYF. The CDR3 DNA is TGTGCCAGCAACGACAGGATCCCTCATTACGAGCAGTACTTC.

This chain links TRBV18 with TRBJ2-6; possibly TRBD2 for D (6 bases). In germline, CDR1 is KGHSH, CDR2 LQKENI. With 6 bases removed from V and 0 bases from J, the gap between germline ends came to 15 bases. The CDR3 consists of 17 residues. CDR3 in DNA: TGTGCCAGCTCTGGGGACTCGTCCCTCTCTGGGGCCAACGTCCTGACTTTC. As protein: CASSGDSSLSGANVLTF.

The J gene is TRBJ1-2, the V gene TRBV7-2, with D possibly matching TRBD1 (6 bases). Trimming shortened V by 5 bases and J by 9 bases, and 13 bases separated the two germline ends. Germline lookup yields CDR1 SGHTA and CDR2 FQGNSA. This CDR3 is built from 12 residues. The CDR3 reads CASSPYRERYTF. CDR3 sequence (DNA): TGTGCCAGCAGCCCCTACAGGGAGCGCTACACCTTC.

This chain joins TRBV6-2 or TRBV6-3 and TRBJ2-3; 10 bases are a match to TRBD2. CDR3 length: 20 residues. J gave up 2 bases and V 2 bases, and 16 bases lay outside the gene matches. Per germline, CDR1 MNHEY and CDR2 SVGEGT. CDR3 sequence: CASSYRTIKKAGGFTDTQYF. The CDR3 coding sequence is TGTGCCAGCAGTTACCGTACTATAAAGAAAGCGGGAGGGTTCACAGATACGCAGTATTTT.

V gene TRBV5-6 combines with J gene TRBJ2-3, with TRBD1 as a possible D gene (6 bases). CDR3 size: 14 residues. In germline, CDR1 is SGHDT, CDR2 YYEEEE. V lost 4 bases and J 3 bases, leaving 12 bases between the germline ends. CDR3 DNA: TGTGCCAGCAGCCGAGGAACAGGGACAGATACGCAGTATTTT. It encodes CASSRGTGTDTQYF. The full variable domain, completed using reference TRBV5-6 and TRBJ2-3, is DAGVTQSPTHLIKTRGQQVTLRCSPKSGHDTVSWYQQALGQGPQFIFQYYEEEERQRGNFPDRFSGHQFPNYSSELNVNALLLGDSALYLCASSRGTGTDTQYFGPGTRLTVL.

This rearrangement joins TRBV30 to TRBJ1-4; 8 bases are shared with TRBD1. The CDR3 is 15 amino acids. Trimming cost V 1 base and J 4 bases; bases outside gene matches: 5. Germline loops: CDR1 GTSNPN, CDR2 SVGIG (reference sequence). The CDR3 protein is CAWSARTGHNEKLFF. The DNA for the CDR3 is TGTGCCTGGAGTGCCAGGACAGGGCATAATGAAAAACTGTTTTTT.

V gene TRBV7-3 combines with J gene TRBJ1-2, with TRBD1 matching 11 bases. The CDR3 spans 16 residues. V trimming: 2 bases; J trimming: 0 bases; junction bases outside the gene matches: 2. CDR1 SGHTA and CDR2 FQGTGA come from the germline V gene. The DNA for the CDR3 is TGTGCCAGCAGCTTACAGGGACAGGGGGCTAACTATGGCTACACCTTC. Amino acids: CASSLQGQGANYGYTF.

This clone was found a few times. The V call is TRBV30, the J call TRBJ1-5; D not certain. Germline CDR1 GTSNPN, CDR2 SVGIG (reference sequence). The ends were cut back, 0 bases at V and 7 bases at J, with 13 bases in the middle. The CDR3 is made up of 14 amino acids. The CDR3 sequence: CAWSVPIRGQPQHF. The DNA for the CDR3 is TGTGCCTGGAGTGTACCCATTCGGGGACAGCCCCAGCATTTT.

V usage is TRBV5-1 and J usage is TRBJ2-2; 12 bases are shared with TRBD2. Germline V gives CDR1 SGHRS, CDR2 YFSETQ. This CDR3 region has 15 residues. The trim removed 7 bases at V and 7 bases at J, leaving 8 bases unmatched. In DNA form, the CDR3 reads TGCGCCAGCTCCGTCGGACTAGCGGGAATCGGGGAGCTGTTTTTT. Amino acid sequence: CASSVGLAGIGELFF.

This clone has just a few counts. The V and J genes are TRBV28 and TRBJ1-2, with no clear D. CDR1 and CDR2 (germline): MDHEN, SYDVKM. This CDR3 has 11 residues. Trimming took off 6 bases at V and 2 bases at J, with 4 bases between the two ends. The CDR3 is CASSKNYGYTF. The CDR3 DNA reads TGTGCCAGCAGCAAAAACTATGGCTACACCTTC.

About this clone itself: Other DNA variants within this sample encode the same CDR3. This chain uses TRBV6-5 with TRBJ2-1; D not resolved. CDR3 length: 16 residues. Deletions cut 0 bases from V and 0 bases from J, with 9 bases between. In germline, CDR1 is MNHEY, CDR2 SVGAGI. DNA of the CDR3: TGTGCCAGCAGTTACTCGGCGTCTAGCTCCTACAATGAGCAGTTCTTC. It translates to CASSYSASSSYNEQFF.

The DNA for the CDR3 is TGTGCCAGCAGTTTCGGACTCCTAGATGGCTACACCTTC. Its translation: CASSFGLLDGYTF. The J gene is TRBJ1-2, the V gene TRBV12-3 or TRBV12-4; no clear D gene. Between the trimmed V and J ends, which lost 3 bases and 6 bases, there was a span of 11 bases. The CDR3 loop spans 13 amino acids.